This is a list of T cell receptor beta chains from one sample in a study of response to subunit inactivated influenza vaccine. MiXCR, run by TCRdb on the RT-PCR reads, gives a single entry per CDR3 protein. The sample lists a few hundred thousand distinct CDR3 sequences, around 11% seen once, with roughly 11% in the top ten. The same specimen was also included in a second study, on T cells expressing NK-cell markers.

The input for sequencing was PBMCs from blood, taken on the day of vaccination. The source of these receptors is a man aged 50 to 59 who received an inactivated influenza vaccine. The CDR3 runs from the conserved cysteine through the conserved F or W. A D gene is named only where the DNA matches it firmly. Clone size is stated in some rows and not others, as once, few, many or a class when expanded.

TRBJ2-1 few TRBV14 13 TRBD1 TGTGCCAGCAGCCAAACAGGGGCTCCCGAGCAGTTCTTC CASSQTGAPEQFF
TRBJ2-1 . TRBV28 13 . TGTGCCAGCGGACCGGGGTTCTACAATGAGCAGTTCTTC CASGPGFYNEQFF
TRBJ2-1 . TRBV4-2 17 . TGTGCCAGCAGCCAGCCTACCCCCGGGGTGAGGGGCAATGAGCAGTTCTTC CASSQPTPGVRGNEQFF
TRBJ2-2 . TRBV11-2 16 TRBD2 TGTGCCAGCAGCTCCCTAGCGGCCACAAACACCGGGGAGCTGTTTTTT CASSSLAATNTGELFF
TRBJ2-1 few TRBV10-1 16 TRBD2 TGCGCCAGCAGTGAGTCGGTAGGACTAGCGTCCAATGAGCAGTTCTTC CASSESVGLASNEQFF
TRBJ1-2 few TRBV5-1 15 TRBD1 TGCGCCAGCAGCTTGGAAACAGGGGGAAACTATGGCTACACCTTC CASSLETGGNYGYTF
TRBJ1-3 . TRBV7-2 14 TRBD1 TGTGCCAGCAGTACCAGGGGGGTCGGAAACACCATATATTTT CASSTRGVGNTIYF
TRBJ2-2 few TRBV12-3/TRBV12-4 15 TRBD1 TGTGCCAGCAGTCAGACAGGGGGTAGGACCGGGGAGCTGTTTTTT CASSQTGGRTGELFF
TRBJ1-4 . TRBV11-1 18 . TGTGCCAGCAGCTTAGTTTTCATGCGGACTGCTAATAATGAAAAACTGTTTTTT CASSLVFMRTANNEKLFF
TRBJ2-3 many TRBV15 13 . TGTGCCACCAGCAGATCCCACGGGGATACGCAGTATTTT CATSRSHGDTQYF
TRBJ2-7 . TRBV12-3/TRBV12-4 18 TRBD1 TGTGCCAGCAGCAAACCGGGACCCGGGACAGGCCTACTGGGGGAGCAGTACTTC CASSKPGPGTGLLGEQYF
TRBJ2-2 few TRBV6-5 15 . TGTGCCAGCAGATCCTCAATGACGGGAACCGGGGAGCTGTTTTTT CASRSSMTGTGELFF
TRBJ2-1 few TRBV7-9 12 . TGTGCCAGCAGCTTCGGAACCCATGAGCAGTTCTTC CASSFGTHEQFF
TRBJ2-7 . TRBV6-1 15 TRBD2 TGTGCCAGCAGGGATCTAGCGGGGGGAACCTACGAGCAGTACTTC CASRDLAGGTYEQYF
TRBJ1-2 . TRBV12-3/TRBV12-4 15 . TGTGCCAGCAGTCAAAGGGACGTCCCGAACTATGGCTACACCTTC CASSQRDVPNYGYTF
TRBJ2-2 few TRBV12-3/TRBV12-4 15 . TGTGCCAGCAGCCCCACCAGGGCGGGCACCGGGGAGCTGTTTTTT CASSPTRAGTGELFF
TRBJ1-3 . TRBV12-3/TRBV12-4 14 . TGTGCCAGCAGTCCTGTTTCATCGGGAAACACCATATATTTT CASSPVSSGNTIYF
TRBJ2-5 . TRBV5-1 15 TRBD1 TGCGCCAGCAGCAATCGACAGGGGAGAGGGGAGACCCAGTACTTC CASSNRQGRGETQYF
TRBJ2-1 . TRBV20-1 11 . TGCAGTGCTAGCTTTAGTAATGAGCAGTTCTTC CSASFSNEQFF
TRBJ1-2 few TRBV2 13 . TGTGCCAGCAGTGAAGAATATAGGTTCGGCTACACCTTC CASSEEYRFGYTF
TRBJ2-1 . TRBV28 15 TRBD2 TGTGCCAGCAGTTTCGGAGCGGGAGGTCTGTGGGAGCAGTTCTTC CASSFGAGGLWEQFF
TRBJ2-3 . TRBV20-1 14 TRBD2 TGCAGTGCTTACCCAGCGGGAGAAGAGGATACGCAGTATTTT CSAYPAGEEDTQYF
TRBJ1-5 few TRBV16 16 . TGTGCCAGCAGCCAATTTACGGACATTAGCAATCAGCCCCAGCATTTT CASSQFTDISNQPQHF
TRBJ1-6 many TRBV5-1 13 . TGCGCCAGCAGCCGGAACAGGGATTCACCCCTCCACTTT CASSRNRDSPLHF
TRBJ2-3 few TRBV27 14 . TGTGCCAGCAGTCGGACAGTGAGCACAGATACGCAGTATTTT CASSRTVSTDTQYF
TRBJ1-5 . TRBV4-2 15 . TGTGCCAGCAGCCGGACCCAGGCGGGCAATCAGCCCCAGCATTTT CASSRTQAGNQPQHF
TRBJ2-1 few TRBV7-2 15 . TGTGCCAGCAGCACAGGGAGTGGCTCCTACAATGAGCAGTTCTTC CASSTGSGSYNEQFF
TRBJ2-2 few TRBV10-3 14 . TGTGCCATCAGTGAAGGAAGGAGAAACGGGGAGCTGTTTTTT CAISEGRRNGELFF
TRBJ2-1 many TRBV7-9 15 TRBD1 TGTGCCAGCAGCCCTAAGGGGGCGCGTTACAATGAGCAGTTCTTC CASSPKGARYNEQFF
TRBJ2-7 once TRBV5-1 15 TRBD1 TGCGCCAGCAGCTTGGGGACAGGGGAATCCTACGAGCAGTACTTC CASSLGTGESYEQYF
TRBJ2-4 . TRBV19 16 . TGTGCCAGTACCCAAGCCGGGAGTTGGGCCAAAAACATTCAGTACTTC CASTQAGSWAKNIQYF
TRBJ2-2 . TRBV6-2/TRBV6-3 15 . TGTGCCAGCAGTAAAGCACGAGAAGCCACCGGGGAGCTGTTTTTT CASSKAREATGELFF
TRBJ2-6 . TRBV12-3/TRBV12-4 17 . TGTGCCAGCAACCTTTACGGAGGTTCCTCTGGGGCCAACGTCCTGACTTTC CASNLYGGSSGANVLTF
TRBJ2-1 . TRBV9 12 TRBD2 TGTGCCAGCAGCGGCGGGAGCAGTGAGCAGTTCTTC CASSGGSSEQFF
TRBJ2-7 few TRBV20-1 15 . TGCAGTGCTAGAGATCTGGGACATGATAACTACGAGCAGTACTTC CSARDLGHDNYEQYF
TRBJ1-1 few TRBV12-3/TRBV12-4 16 TRBD1 TGTGCCAGCAGAATGGGACAGGGACGGCGGAGGTCTGAAGCTTTCTTT CASRMGQGRRRSEAFF
TRBJ1-4 many TRBV2 17 . TGTGCCAGCAGTGCCACCGGGATCCTCAAACTAGAAGAAAAACTGTTTTTT CASSATGILKLEEKLFF
TRBJ2-7 many TRBV6-2/TRBV6-3 14 . TGTGCCAGCACCGAGGCGGGATCAGGGTACGAGCAGTACTTC CASTEAGSGYEQYF
TRBJ2-7 many TRBV12-3/TRBV12-4 12 TRBD1 TGTGCCAGCAGTGCCGGACAGGGGGAGCAGTACTTC CASSAGQGEQYF
TRBJ2-4 . TRBV12-3/TRBV12-4 15 . TGTGCCAGCAGTCCCACACAGGGAAACAAAAACATTCAGTACTTC CASSPTQGNKNIQYF
TRBJ2-7 . TRBV20-1 13 TRBD1 TGCAGTGCCCACAGGGACAGATCCTACGAGCAGTACTTC CSAHRDRSYEQYF
TRBJ1-3 . TRBV12-3/TRBV12-4 13 . TGTGCCAGCAGTTTTTTGGGCCGAAACACCATATATTTT CASSFLGRNTIYF
TRBJ2-1 once TRBV6-5 16 . TGTGCCAGCAGTTACTCGATTAGGGGGGCCCAAAATGAGCAGTTCTTC CASSYSIRGAQNEQFF
TRBJ2-3 few TRBV11-1 18 TRBD2 TGTGCCAGCAGCTTCCTGGGACTAGCGGTTTTTCTCACAGATACGCAGTATTTT CASSFLGLAVFLTDTQYF
TRBJ1-3 many TRBV12-3/TRBV12-4 15 . TGTGCCAGCAGTCCGACAGGCCGCTCTGGAAACACCATATATTTT CASSPTGRSGNTIYF
TRBJ2-5 many TRBV7-2 15 TRBD2 TGTGCCAGCAGCTTAGGCGGGGGGTTCCAAGAGACCCAGTACTTC CASSLGGGFQETQYF
TRBJ2-7 few TRBV4-3 15 TRBD2 TGCGCCAGCAGCCAGTTCCGGGGGGGTGGGTACGAGCAGTACTTC CASSQFRGGGYEQYF
TRBJ2-3 few TRBV5-1 15 . TGCGCCAGCGCTGGAGGGGCGGGTATCGTTGATACGCAGTATTTT CASAGGAGIVDTQYF
TRBJ1-5 few TRBV27 14 . TGTGCCAGCAGTTCCTACAATAACAATCAGCCCCAGCATTTT CASSSYNNNQPQHF
TRBJ2-1 . TRBV24-1 13 TRBD1 TGTGCCACCGACCGGGACAGCTACAATGAGCAGTTCTTC CATDRDSYNEQFF
TRBJ2-3 . TRBV28 19 TRBD2 TGTGCCAGCAGTACAGGGACTAGCGGGAGGGCCTTTAGCACAGATACGCAGTATTTT CASSTGTSGRAFSTDTQYF
TRBJ2-5 . TRBV2 14 . TGTGCCAGCAGTGATCTACCCACCCAAGAGACCCAGTACTTC CASSDLPTQETQYF
TRBJ2-5 . TRBV10-3 15 TRBD1 TGTGCCATCAGTATGCGGACAGGGACCCAAGAGACCCAGTACTTC CAISMRTGTQETQYF
TRBJ2-7 few TRBV11-2 15 . TGTGCCAGCAGCTACACAGTCTCGGACATATACGAGCAGTACTTC CASSYTVSDIYEQYF
TRBJ1-3 few TRBV6-1 19 TRBD1 TGTGCCAGCAGTGGGGGACAGGGGCGATTCATCAGCTCTGGAAACACCATATATTTT CASSGGQGRFISSGNTIYF